This T cell receptor beta chain was observed in a study of neoadjuvant nivolumab and ipilimumab in lung cancer. Sequencing was performed with immunoSEQ multiplex PCR; in TCRdb, only in-frame clones are kept and a portion is missing. This table holds approximately 4,900 clones, roughly 91% found once. Of note for this clone: No antigen is known for it.

Notes on the study in general: Compared with tumor-adjacent uninvolved lung, resected tumors showed greater richness and clonality. Resected-tumor TCR richness correlated positively with pretherapy blood richness.

The CDR3 has 13 residues. Germline loops: CDR1 SSHAT, CDR2 FNYEAQ (reference sequence). The chain recombines TRBV7-7 with TRBJ2-3, with a possible D match to TRBD1 (6 bases). The input for sequencing was blood, taken after neoadjuvant nivolumab, alone or with ipilimumab, at or shortly before surgery. The sequence was obtained from an adult with non-small cell lung cancer. Some clones in this sample may be carry-over from other donors' samples. The CDR3 nucleotides are TGTGCTACCACAGGGCCCAACACAGATACGCAGTATTTT. It translates to CATTGPNTDTQYF.